This TCR beta chain was sequenced for a study of cytomegalovirus exposure and HLA in healthy donors. To note about this clone: The antigen remains undetermined.

Germline-derived CDR1 and CDR2 are SGHTA and FQGNSA. Trimming removed 3 bases from V and 3 bases from J, with 12 bases in between. This CDR3 is built from 14 residues. Using immunoSEQ multiplex PCR, the repertoire was profiled, and TCRdb retains in-frame clones only, with some absent. The sample lists fewer than 150,000 clones, 80% to 90% occurring once. Notes on the study in general: Reports indicated that the classifier achieved high specificity and sensitivity in diagnosing cytomegalovirus status. The study labeled more than 150 TCR beta chains cytomegalovirus-associated. A few CMV-associated chains were confirmed in vitro to be specific for CMV antigens.

Among the 120 or so subjects of the validation cohort, separate from the roughly 700-subject first cohort, were the donors. The sequenced sample was PBMCs. This chain joins TRBV7-2 and TRBJ2-7; tentative D call: TRBD1 (7 bases). This TCR was recovered from a man aged 18 to 29 in good health and CMV-seropositive. DNA for the CDR3: TGTGCCAGCAGCTTCGGAGGGGGCTTCTACGAGCAGTACTTC. It codes for CASSFGGGFYEQYF.